This T cell receptor (beta chain) was sequenced during a study of graft-versus-host responses after intestinal transplantation. Study overall: Anti-thymocyte globulin served as induction for all recipients, who then took tacrolimus and steroids for about 3 years.

There were approximately 200,000 CFSE-labeled responder cells plated together with approximately 200,000 irradiated, violet-dye-labeled stimulator cells. CDR1 is KGHSH and CDR2 is LQKENI in the germline V gene. The CDR3 length is 15 residues. The ends were cut back, 0 bases at V and 3 bases at J, with 10 bases in the middle. Sequenced by immunoSEQ multiplex PCR; TCRdb stores in-frame clones only, minus some. In the table there are 4,000 to 6,000 clones, approximately 25% of which are singletons. Study-wide points: Detection of GvH clones occurred in recipient marrow, and some had their first appearance in ileum or blood.

This clone is termed medium-sized. The TCR was taken from a human patient who was an organ donor for intestinal transplantation. The material was alloreactive CD4+ T cells from a mixed lymphocyte reaction culture, obtained before transplantation. Subset defined: CFSE-low proliferating T cells sorted from roughly six-day pre-transplant mixed lymphocyte reaction (GvH or HvG direction). The V gene is TRBV18, the J gene TRBJ2-3, with a weak D call TRBD2 (6 bases). The CDR3 protein is CASSPPGTRTDTQYF. The CDR3 DNA reads TGTGCCAGCTCACCACCCGGGACTCGAACAGATACGCAGTATTTT.